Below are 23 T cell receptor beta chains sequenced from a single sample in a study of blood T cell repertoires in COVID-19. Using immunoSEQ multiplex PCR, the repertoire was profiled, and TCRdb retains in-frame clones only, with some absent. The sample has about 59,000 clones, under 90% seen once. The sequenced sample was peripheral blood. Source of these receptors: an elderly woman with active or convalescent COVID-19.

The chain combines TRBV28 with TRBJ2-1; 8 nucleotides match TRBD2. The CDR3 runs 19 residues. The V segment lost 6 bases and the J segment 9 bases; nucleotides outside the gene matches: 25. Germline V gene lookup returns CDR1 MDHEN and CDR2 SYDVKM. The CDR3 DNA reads TGTGCCAGCAGCACAACCTCAGGAGTATTCAAGCGGGGGCACCCTGAGCAGTTCTTC. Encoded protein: CASSTTSGVFKRGHPEQFF.

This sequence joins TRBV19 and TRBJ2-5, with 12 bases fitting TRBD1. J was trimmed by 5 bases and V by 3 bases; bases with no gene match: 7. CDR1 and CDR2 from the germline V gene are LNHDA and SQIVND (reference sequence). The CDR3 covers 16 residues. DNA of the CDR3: TGTGCCAGTAGTATGGGACAGGGGGCGAATGAGGAGACCCAGTACTTC. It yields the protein CASSMGQGANEETQYF. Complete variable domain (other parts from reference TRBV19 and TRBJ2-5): DGGITQSPKYLFRKEGQNVTLSCEQNLNHDAMYWYRQDPGQGLRLIYYSQIVNDFQKGDIAEGYSVSREKKESFPLTVTSAQKNPTAFYLCASSMGQGANEETQYFGPGTRLLVL.

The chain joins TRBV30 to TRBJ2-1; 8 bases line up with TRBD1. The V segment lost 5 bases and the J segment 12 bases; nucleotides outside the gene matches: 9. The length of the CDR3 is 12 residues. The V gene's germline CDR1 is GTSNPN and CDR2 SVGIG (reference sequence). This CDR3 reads CAWSKTGTGQFF. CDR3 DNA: TGTGCCTGGTCTAAGACCGGGACAGGGCAGTTCTTC. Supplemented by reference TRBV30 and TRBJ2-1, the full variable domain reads SQTIHQWPATLVQPVGSPLSLECTVEGTSNPNLYWYRQAAGRGLQLLFYSVGIGQISSEVPQNLSASRPQDRQFILSSKKLLLSDSGFYLCAWSKTGTGQFFGPGTRLTVL.

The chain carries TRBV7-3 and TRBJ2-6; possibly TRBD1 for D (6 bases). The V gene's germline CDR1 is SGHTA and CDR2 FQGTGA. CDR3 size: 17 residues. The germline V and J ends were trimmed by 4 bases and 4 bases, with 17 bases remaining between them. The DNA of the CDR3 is TGTGCCAGCAGCTCCCCCAAACAGGGTGCCGGGGCCAACGTCCTGACTTTC. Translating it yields CASSSPKQGAGANVLTF.

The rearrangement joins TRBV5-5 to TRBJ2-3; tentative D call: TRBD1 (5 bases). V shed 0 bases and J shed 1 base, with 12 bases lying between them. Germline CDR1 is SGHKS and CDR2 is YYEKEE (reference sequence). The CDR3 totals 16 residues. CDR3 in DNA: TGTGCCAGCAGCTTGGTTCTAGGCAGGGGCACAGATACGCAGTATTTT. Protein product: CASSLVLGRGTDTQYF.

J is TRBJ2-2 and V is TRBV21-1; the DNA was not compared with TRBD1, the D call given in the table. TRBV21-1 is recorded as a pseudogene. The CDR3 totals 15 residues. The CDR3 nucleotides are TGTGCCAGCACCGGACAGGGCGCGAACACCGGGGAGCTGTTTTTT. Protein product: CASTGQGANTGELFF.

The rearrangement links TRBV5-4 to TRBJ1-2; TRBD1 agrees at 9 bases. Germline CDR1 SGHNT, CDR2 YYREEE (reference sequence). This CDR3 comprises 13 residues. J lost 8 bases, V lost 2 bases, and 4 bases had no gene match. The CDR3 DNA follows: TGTGCCAGCAGCTTACAGGGGGCGAAGGGCTACACCTTC. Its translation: CASSLQGAKGYTF.

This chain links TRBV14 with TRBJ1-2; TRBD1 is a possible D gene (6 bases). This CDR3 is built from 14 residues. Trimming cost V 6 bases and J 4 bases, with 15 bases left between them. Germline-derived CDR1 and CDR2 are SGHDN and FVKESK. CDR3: CASSPGGGPYGYTF. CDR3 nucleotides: TGTGCCAGCAGTCCCGGGGGGGGGCCCTATGGCTACACCTTC.

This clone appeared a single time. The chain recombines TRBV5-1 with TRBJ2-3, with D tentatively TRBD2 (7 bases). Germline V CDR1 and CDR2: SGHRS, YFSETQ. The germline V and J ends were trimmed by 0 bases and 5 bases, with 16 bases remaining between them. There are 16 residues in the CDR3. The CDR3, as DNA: TGCGCCAGCAGCTTGGCCGTACGGGGGGCCGGAGATACGCAGTATTTT. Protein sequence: CASSLAVRGAGDTQYF.

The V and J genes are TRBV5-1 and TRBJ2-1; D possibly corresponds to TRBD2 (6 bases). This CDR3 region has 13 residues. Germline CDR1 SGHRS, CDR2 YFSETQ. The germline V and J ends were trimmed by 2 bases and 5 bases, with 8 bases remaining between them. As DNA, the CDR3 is TGCGCCAGCAGCTTTTGGGGGGACAATGAGCAGTTCTTC. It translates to CASSFWGDNEQFF.

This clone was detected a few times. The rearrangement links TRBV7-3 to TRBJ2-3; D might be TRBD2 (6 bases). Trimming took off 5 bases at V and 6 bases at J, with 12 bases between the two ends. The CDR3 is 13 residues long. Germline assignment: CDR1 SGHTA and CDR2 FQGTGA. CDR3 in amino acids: CASSPQGGDTQYF. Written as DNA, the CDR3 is TGTGCCAGCAGCCCCCAGGGAGGTGATACGCAGTATTTT.

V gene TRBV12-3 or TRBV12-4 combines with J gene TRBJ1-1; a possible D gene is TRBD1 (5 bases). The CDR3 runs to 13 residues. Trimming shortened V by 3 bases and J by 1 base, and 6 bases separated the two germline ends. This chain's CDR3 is CASSLTENTEAFF. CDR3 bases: TGTGCCAGCAGTTTGACAGAGAACACTGAAGCTTTCTTT.

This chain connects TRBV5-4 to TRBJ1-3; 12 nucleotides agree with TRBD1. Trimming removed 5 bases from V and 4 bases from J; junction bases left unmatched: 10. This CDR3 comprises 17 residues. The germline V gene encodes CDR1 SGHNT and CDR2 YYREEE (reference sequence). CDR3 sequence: CASSQRPGQGAGNTIYF. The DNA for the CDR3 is TGTGCCAGCAGTCAGCGCCCGGGACAGGGGGCCGGAAACACCATATATTTT. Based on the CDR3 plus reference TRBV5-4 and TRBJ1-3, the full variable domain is ETGVTQSPTHLIKTRGQQVTLRCSSQSGHNTVSWYQQALGQGPQFIFQYYREEENGRGNFPPRFSGLQFPNYSSELNVNALELDDSALYLCASSQRPGQGAGNTIYFGEGSWLTVV.

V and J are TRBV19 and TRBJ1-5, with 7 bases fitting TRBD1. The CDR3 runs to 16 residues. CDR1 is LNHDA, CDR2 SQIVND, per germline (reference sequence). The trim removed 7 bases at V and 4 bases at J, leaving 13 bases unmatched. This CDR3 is CASTDRFRGRNQPQHF. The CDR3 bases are TGTGCCAGTACGGACAGGTTCCGGGGAAGAAATCAGCCCCAGCATTTT.

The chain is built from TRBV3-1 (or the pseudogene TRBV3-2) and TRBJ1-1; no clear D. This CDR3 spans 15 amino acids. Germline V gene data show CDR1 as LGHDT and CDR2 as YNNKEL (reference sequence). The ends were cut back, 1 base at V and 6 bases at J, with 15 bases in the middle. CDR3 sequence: CASSQVQVGSSEAFF. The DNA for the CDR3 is TGTGCCAGCAGCCAAGTCCAGGTAGGGAGCTCTGAAGCTTTCTTT.

This CDR3 reads CASSSGLAGGTDTQYF. DNA for the CDR3: TGTGCCAGCAGTTCGGGGCTAGCGGGGGGCACAGATACGCAGTATTTT. V and J are TRBV11-1 and TRBJ2-3; TRBD2 agrees at 10 bases. The CDR3 totals 16 residues. J lost 1 base, V lost 6 bases, and 7 bases had no gene match. Per germline, CDR1 SGHAT and CDR2 FQDESV (reference sequence).

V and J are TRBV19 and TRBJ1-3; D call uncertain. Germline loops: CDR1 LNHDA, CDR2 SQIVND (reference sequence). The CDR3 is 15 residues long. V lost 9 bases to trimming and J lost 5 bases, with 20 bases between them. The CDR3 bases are TGTGCCAGCCGCCCCGGGGTAGCGCTGAGAAACACCATATATTTT. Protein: CASRPGVALRNTIYF.

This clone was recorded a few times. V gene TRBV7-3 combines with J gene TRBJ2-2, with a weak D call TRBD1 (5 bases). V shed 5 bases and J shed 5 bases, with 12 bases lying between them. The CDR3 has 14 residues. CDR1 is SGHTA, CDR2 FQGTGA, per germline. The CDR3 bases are TGTGCCAGCAGCCCAACAAGGGGTACCGGGGAGCTGTTTTTT. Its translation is CASSPTRGTGELFF. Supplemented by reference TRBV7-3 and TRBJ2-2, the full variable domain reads GAGVSQTPSNKVTEKGKYVELRCDPISGHTALYWYRQSLGQGPEFLIYFQGTGAADDSGLPNDRFFAVRPEGSVSTLKIQRTERGDSAVYLCASSPTRGTGELFFGEGSRLTVL.

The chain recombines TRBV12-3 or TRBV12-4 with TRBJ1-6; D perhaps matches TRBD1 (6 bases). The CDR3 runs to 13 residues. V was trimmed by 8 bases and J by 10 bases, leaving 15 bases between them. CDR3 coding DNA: TGTGCCAGCCAGGAACAGGGTAACTCACCCCTCCACTTT. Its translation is CASQEQGNSPLHF.

The CDR3 region is CASSYVAGVMETQYF. The DNA for the CDR3 is TGTGCCAGCAGTTACGTGGCGGGGGTCATGGAGACCCAGTACTTC. This chain connects TRBV6-2 or TRBV6-3 to TRBJ2-5; 7 bases line up with TRBD2. The trim removed 2 bases at V and 5 bases at J, leaving 8 bases unmatched. CDR1 is MNHEY, CDR2 SVGEGT, per germline. This CDR3 region has 15 residues.

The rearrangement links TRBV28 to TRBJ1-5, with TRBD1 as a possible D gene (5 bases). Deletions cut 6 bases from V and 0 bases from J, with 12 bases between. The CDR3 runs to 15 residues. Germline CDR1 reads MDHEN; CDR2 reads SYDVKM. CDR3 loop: CASSNRPSSNQPQHF. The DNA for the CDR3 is TGTGCCAGCAGCAACAGGCCTTCTAGCAATCAGCCCCAGCATTTT.

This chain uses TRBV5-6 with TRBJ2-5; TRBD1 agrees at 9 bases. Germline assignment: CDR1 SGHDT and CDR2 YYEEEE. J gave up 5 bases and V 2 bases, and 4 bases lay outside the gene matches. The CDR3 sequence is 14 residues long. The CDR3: CASSLQGAGETQYF. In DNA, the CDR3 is TGTGCCAGCAGCTTACAGGGGGCCGGGGAGACCCAGTACTTC.

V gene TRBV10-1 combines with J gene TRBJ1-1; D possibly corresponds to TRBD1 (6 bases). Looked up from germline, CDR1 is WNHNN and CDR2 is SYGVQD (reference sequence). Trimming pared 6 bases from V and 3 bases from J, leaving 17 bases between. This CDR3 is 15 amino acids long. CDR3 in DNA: TGCGCCAGCAGGCAGGGAAGGGGGAGGGACACTGAAGCTTTCTTT. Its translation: CASRQGRGRDTEAFF.